The entry below gives a single T cell receptor beta chain sequence along with its context. Per the germline V gene, CDR1 is SGHRS and CDR2 is YFSETQ. Between the trimmed V and J ends, which lost 1 base and 4 bases, there was a span of 14 bases. The CDR3 consists of 15 residues. The source of the sample is a study of blood T cell repertoires in COVID-19. About the research overall: Samples representing acute and convalescent COVID-19 were sourced from the United States, Italy and Spain. T cells, B-cell-depleted T cells, or PBMCs provided the cDNA or gDNA that served as material.

Authors' methods: Amplification from reference gene primers served as the basis for estimated nucleated cell counts. Produced via immunoSEQ multiplex PCR; TCRdb's table is partial and in-frame only. The D gene and trimming were derived from the DNA, and the V and J assignments and clone size from that table. The table has hundreds of thousands of clones, around 91% seen once. The receptor comes from a woman aged 18 to 35 who had recovered from COVID-19. Input material: peripheral blood. The chain carries TRBV5-1 and TRBJ2-5; a possible D gene is TRBD2 (5 bases). The DNA of the CDR3 is TGCGCCAGCAGCTTGTCGCTAGCTTTGGGAGAGACCCAGTACTTC. This translates into CASSLSLALGETQYF.